This T cell receptor (beta chain) was captured by sequencing in a study of T cell responses to AZD1222 COVID-19 vaccine. Study results and limitations: There were mostly white British donors and more females than males, and clonal diversity was possibly underestimated. Without day 14 samples, only post-peak T cell repertoires were studied. Baseline seropositivity characterized only six AZD1222 recipients.

Sequenced by immunoSEQ multiplex PCR; TCRdb stores in-frame clones only, minus some. The sample lists roughly 80,000 clones, around 85% seen once, with approximately 10% in the top ten. The CDR3 is 14 amino acids. CDR1 and CDR2 from the germline V gene are SGDLS and YYNGEE. V lost 2 bases and J 0 bases, leaving 9 bases between the germline ends. On this clone: Antigen specificity is unknown.

The rearrangement uses TRBV9 and TRBJ2-7; D is unresolved. The sequence derives from an adult who received the AZD1222 COVID-19 vaccine. Material: peripheral blood, obtained 28 days after the second AZD1222 dose. The CDR3, as DNA: TGTGCCAGCAGCGTTGGGCAGGACTCCTACGAGCAGTACTTC. It yields the protein CASSVGQDSYEQYF.